This TCR beta chain was sequenced during a study of T-cell memory formation after mild COVID-19. Study-wide context: Largely, TCR clusters stayed within a single donor.

Study results and limitations: Among CD4+ contracting clones, most were CM and EM, and CD8+ ones EMRA. While clones contracting from day 15 to 85 were balanced between CD4 and CD8, later expanders leaned CD4+.

TCRdb analysed the 5' RACE reads with MiXCR anew, one entry per CDR3 protein. The table records almost 250,000 distinct CDR3 sequences, just over 15% of them present only once. As to this clonotype: Its antigen is still unknown.

The junction had 13 bases not matched to a gene; V was cut back by 10 bases and J by 4 bases. The CDR3 spans 15 residues. Per the germline V gene, CDR1 is MDHEN and CDR2 is SYDVKM. The sequence came from an adult woman who had mild COVID-19 (a few samples of this study predate the infection). Cell type and time point are not known. This chain links TRBV28 with TRBJ1-5; TRBD1 matches at 7 bases. Sequencing was carried out using PBMCs or a T cell subset sorted from them (not recorded which). CDR3 amino acids: CATRRTGTANQPQHF. In nucleotides, the CDR3 is TGTGCCACCCGGAGGACCGGGACAGCTAATCAGCCCCAGCATTTT.